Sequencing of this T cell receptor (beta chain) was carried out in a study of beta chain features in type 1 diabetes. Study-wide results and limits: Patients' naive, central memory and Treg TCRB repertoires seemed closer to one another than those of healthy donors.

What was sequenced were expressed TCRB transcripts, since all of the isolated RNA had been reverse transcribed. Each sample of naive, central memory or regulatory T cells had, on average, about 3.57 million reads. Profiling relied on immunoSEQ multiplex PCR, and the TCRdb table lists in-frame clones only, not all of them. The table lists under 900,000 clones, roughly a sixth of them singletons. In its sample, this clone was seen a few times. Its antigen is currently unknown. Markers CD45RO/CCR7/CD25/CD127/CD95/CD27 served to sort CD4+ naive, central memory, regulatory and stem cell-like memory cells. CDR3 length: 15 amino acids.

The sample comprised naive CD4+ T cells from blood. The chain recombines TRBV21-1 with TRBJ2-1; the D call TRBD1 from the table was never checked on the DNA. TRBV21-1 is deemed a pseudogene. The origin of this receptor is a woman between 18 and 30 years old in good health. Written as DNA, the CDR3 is TGTGCCAGCAGCACAGAGAAGAAGGGGTACAATGAGCAGTTCTTC. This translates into CASSTEKKGYNEQFF.